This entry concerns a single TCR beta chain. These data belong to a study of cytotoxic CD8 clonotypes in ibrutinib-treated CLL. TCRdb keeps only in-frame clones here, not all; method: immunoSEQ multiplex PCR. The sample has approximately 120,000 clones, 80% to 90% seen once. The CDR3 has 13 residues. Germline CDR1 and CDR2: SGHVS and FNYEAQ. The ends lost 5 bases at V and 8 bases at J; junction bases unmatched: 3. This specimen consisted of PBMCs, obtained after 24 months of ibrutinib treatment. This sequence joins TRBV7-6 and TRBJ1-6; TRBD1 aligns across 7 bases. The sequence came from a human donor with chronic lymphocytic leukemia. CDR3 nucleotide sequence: TGTGCCAGCAGCCCTGACAGGGATTCACCCCTCCACTTT. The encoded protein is CASSPDRDSPLHF.